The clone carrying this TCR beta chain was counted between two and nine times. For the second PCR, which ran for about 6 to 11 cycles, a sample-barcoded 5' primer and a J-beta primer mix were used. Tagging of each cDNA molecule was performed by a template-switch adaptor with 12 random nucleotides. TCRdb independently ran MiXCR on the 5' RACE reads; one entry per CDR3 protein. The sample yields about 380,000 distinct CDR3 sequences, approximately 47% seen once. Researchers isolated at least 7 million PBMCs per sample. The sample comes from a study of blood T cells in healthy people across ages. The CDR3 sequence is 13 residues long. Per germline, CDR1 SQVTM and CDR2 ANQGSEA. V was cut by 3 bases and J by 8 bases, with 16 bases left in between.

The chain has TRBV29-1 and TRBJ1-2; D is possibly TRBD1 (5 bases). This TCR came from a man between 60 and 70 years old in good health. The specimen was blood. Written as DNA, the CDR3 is TGCAGCGTTGAGCCGGGGGATAACGGCGGCTACACCTTC. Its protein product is CSVEPGDNGGYTF.